A single T cell receptor (beta chain) is shown here with its context. The data were obtained in a study of blood T cell repertoires in COVID-19. At the level of the study: Samples came from the United States, Italy and Spain, spanning acute and convalescent COVID-19. PBMCs, B-cell-depleted T cells, or T cells provided the cDNA or gDNA that made up the material.

Original processing notes: Estimates of nucleated cell counts were drawn from the amplification of reference gene primers. Profiled with immunoSEQ multiplex PCR; TCRdb holds only in-frame clones, not every one. V and J calls and clone size are as listed in that table; D and trimming were resolved from the DNA. The sample lists approximately 240,000 clones; about 80% were seen once. The TCR sequence derives from an elderly woman with active or convalescent COVID-19. Sample: peripheral blood.

This CDR3 is CASSGGTATNYGYTF. The CDR3 nucleotides are TGTGCCAGCAGTGGGGGGACTGCTACCAACTATGGCTACACCTTC. V is TRBV28 and J is TRBJ1-2, with D perhaps TRBD1 (5 bases). V lost 5 bases to trimming and J lost 2 bases, with 15 bases between them. The CDR3 totals 15 residues. Germline CDR1 MDHEN, CDR2 SYDVKM.